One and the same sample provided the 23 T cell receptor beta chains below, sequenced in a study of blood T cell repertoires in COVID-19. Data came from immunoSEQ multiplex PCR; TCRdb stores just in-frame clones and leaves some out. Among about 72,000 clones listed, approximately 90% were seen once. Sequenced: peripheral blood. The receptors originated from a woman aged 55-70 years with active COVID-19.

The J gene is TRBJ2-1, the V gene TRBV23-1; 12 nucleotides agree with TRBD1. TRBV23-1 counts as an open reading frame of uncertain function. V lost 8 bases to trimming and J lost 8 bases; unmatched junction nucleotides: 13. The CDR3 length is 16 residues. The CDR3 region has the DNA TGCGCCAGCCGAACCCCCCGGGACAGGGGGCGCGATGAGCAGTTCTTC. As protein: CASRTPRDRGRDEQFF.

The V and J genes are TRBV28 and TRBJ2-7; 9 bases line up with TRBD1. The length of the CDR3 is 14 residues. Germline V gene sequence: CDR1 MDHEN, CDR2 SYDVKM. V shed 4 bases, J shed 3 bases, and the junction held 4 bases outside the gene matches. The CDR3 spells CASSSPGQGYEQYF. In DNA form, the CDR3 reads TGTGCCAGCAGTTCCCCGGGACAGGGCTACGAGCAGTACTTC.

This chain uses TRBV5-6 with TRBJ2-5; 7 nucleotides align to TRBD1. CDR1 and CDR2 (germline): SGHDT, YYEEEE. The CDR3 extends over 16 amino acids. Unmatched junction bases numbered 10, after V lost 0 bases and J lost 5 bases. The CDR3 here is CASSLGQGLKSETQYF. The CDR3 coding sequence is TGTGCCAGCAGCTTGGGACAGGGCCTCAAGTCGGAGACCCAGTACTTC.

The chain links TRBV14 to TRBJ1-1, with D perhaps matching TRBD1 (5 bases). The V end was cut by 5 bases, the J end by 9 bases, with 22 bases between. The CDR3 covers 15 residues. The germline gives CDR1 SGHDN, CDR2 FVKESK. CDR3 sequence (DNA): TGTGCCAGCAGCGCCACCAGAAGCAGTGGGGCAAAAGCTTTCTTT. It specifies CASSATRSSGAKAFF.

The CDR3 here is CASSRAGELFF. In DNA form, the CDR3 reads TGTGCCAGCAGTCGGGCCGGGGAGCTGTTTTTT. The rearrangement joins TRBV28 to TRBJ2-2; D not certain. V shed 5 bases and J shed 6 bases, with 4 bases lying between them. Germline V gene data show CDR1 as MDHEN and CDR2 as SYDVKM. The CDR3 is made up of 11 amino acids.

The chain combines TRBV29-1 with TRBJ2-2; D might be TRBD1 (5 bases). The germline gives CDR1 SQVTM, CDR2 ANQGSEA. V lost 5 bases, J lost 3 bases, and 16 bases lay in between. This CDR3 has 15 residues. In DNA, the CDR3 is TGCAGCGTTCAAAGGTCGCAGGGTGACACCGGGGAGCTGTTTTTT. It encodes CSVQRSQGDTGELFF.

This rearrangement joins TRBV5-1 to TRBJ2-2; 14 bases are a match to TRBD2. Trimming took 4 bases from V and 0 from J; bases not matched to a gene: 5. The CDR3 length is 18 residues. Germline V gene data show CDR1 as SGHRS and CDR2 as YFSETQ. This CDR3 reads CASSAPGLAGANTGELFF. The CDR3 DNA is TGCGCCAGCAGCGCGCCGGGACTAGCGGGGGCGAACACCGGGGAGCTGTTTTTT.

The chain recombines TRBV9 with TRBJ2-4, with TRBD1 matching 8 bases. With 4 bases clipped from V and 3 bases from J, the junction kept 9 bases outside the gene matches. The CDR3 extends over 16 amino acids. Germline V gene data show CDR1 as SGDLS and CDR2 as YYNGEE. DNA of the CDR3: TGTGCCAGCAGCCCCCGGGGACAGGAGGGCAAAAACATTCAGTACTTC. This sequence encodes CASSPRGQEGKNIQYF.

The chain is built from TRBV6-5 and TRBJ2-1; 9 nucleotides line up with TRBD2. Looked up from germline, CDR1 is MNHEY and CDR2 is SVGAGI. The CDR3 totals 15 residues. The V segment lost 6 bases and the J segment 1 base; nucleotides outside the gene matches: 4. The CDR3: CASSLSGGSYNEQFF. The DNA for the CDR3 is TGTGCCAGCAGCCTGAGCGGGGGGTCCTACAATGAGCAGTTCTTC.

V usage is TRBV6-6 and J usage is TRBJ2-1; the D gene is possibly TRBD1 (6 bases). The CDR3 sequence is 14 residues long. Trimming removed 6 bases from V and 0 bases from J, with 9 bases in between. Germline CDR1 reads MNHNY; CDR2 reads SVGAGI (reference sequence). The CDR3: CASSQQGSYNEQFF. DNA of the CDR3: TGTGCCAGCAGCCAACAGGGCTCCTACAATGAGCAGTTCTTC.

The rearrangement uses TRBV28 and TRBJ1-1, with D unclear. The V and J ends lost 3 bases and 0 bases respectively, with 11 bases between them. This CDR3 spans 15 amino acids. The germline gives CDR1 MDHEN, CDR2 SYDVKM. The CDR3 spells CASSFRYGMNTEAFF. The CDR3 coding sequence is TGTGCCAGCAGTTTCAGGTACGGAATGAACACTGAAGCTTTCTTT.

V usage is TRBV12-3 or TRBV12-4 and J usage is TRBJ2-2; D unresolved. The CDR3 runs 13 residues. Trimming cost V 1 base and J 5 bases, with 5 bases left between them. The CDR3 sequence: CASSLVGTGELFF. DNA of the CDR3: TGTGCCAGCAGTTTAGTCGGGACCGGGGAGCTGTTTTTT.

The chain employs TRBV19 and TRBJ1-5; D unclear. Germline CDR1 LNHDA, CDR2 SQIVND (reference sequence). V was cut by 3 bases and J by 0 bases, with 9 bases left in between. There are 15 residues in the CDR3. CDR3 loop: CASSINGDSNQPQHF. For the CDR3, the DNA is TGTGCCAGTAGTATTAACGGGGATAGCAATCAGCCCCAGCATTTT.

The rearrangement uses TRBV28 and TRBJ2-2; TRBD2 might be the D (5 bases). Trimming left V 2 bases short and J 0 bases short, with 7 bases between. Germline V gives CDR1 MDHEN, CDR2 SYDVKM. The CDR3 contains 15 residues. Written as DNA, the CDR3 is TGTGCCAGCAGTTTAGCGGGCGCGAACACCGGGGAGCTGTTTTTT. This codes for CASSLAGANTGELFF. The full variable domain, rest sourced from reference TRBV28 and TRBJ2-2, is DVKVTQSSRYLVKRTGEKVFLECVQDMDHENMFWYRQDPGLGLRLIYFSYDVKMKEKGDIPEGYSVSREKKERFSLILESASTNQTSMYLCASSLAGANTGELFFGEGSRLTVL.

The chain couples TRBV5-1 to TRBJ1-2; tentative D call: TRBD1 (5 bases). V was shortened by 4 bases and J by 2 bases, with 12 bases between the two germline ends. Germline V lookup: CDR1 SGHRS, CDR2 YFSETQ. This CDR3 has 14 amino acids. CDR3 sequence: CASSTGRGNYGYTF. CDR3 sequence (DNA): TGCGCCAGCAGCACCGGACGGGGGAACTATGGCTACACCTTC.

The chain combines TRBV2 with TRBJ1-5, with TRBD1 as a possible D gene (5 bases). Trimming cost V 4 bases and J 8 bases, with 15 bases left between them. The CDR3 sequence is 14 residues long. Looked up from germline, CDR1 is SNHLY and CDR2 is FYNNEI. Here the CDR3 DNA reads TGTGCCAGCAGTGGTATGGCGGCGGGGGAGCCCCAGCATTTT. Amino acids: CASSGMAAGEPQHF.

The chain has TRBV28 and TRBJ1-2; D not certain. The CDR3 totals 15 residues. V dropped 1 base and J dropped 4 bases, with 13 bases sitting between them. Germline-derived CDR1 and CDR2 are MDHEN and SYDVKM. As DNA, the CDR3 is TGTGCCAGCAGTTTATCTCTAGGGAGCTTCTATGGCTACACCTTC. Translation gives CASSLSLGSFYGYTF.

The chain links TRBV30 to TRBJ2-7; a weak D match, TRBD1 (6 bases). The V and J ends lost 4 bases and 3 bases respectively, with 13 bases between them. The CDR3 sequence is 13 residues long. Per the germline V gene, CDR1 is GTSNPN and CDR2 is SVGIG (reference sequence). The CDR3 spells CAWTKPDSYEQYF. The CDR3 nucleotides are TGTGCCTGGACTAAACCGGACAGCTACGAGCAGTACTTC.

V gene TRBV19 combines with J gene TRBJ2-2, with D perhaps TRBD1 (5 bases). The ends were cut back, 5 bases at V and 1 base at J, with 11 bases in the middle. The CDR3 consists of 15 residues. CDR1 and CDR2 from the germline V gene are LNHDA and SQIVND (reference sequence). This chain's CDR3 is CASSPETVNTGELFF. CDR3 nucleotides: TGTGCCAGTAGTCCGGAGACAGTGAACACCGGGGAGCTGTTTTTT.

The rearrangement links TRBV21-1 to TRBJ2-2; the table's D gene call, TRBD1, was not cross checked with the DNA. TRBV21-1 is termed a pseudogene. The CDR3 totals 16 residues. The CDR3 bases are TGTGCCAGCAGCAGAGGGGACAGGGGATCCGCCGGGGAGCTGTTTTTT. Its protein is CASSRGDRGSAGELFF.

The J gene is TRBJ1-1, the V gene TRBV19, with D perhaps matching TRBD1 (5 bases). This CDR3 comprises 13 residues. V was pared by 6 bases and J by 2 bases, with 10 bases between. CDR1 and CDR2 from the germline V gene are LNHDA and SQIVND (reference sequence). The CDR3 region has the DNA TGTGCCAGTAGGCCAGGGCCTAACACTGAAGCTTTCTTT. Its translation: CASRPGPNTEAFF.

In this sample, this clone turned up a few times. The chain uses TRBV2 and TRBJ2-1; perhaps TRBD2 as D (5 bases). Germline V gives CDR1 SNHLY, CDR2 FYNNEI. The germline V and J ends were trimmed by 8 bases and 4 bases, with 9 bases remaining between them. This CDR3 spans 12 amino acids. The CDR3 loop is CASGEWYNEQFF. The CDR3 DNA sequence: TGTGCCAGCGGGGAGTGGTACAATGAGCAGTTCTTC.

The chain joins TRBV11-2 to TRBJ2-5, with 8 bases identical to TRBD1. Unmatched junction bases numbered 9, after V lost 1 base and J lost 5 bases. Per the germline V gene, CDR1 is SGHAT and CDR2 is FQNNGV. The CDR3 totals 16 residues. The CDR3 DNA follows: TGTGCCAGCAGCTTAGTAGGTCAGGGGGCGAAGGAGACCCAGTACTTC. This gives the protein CASSLVGQGAKETQYF.